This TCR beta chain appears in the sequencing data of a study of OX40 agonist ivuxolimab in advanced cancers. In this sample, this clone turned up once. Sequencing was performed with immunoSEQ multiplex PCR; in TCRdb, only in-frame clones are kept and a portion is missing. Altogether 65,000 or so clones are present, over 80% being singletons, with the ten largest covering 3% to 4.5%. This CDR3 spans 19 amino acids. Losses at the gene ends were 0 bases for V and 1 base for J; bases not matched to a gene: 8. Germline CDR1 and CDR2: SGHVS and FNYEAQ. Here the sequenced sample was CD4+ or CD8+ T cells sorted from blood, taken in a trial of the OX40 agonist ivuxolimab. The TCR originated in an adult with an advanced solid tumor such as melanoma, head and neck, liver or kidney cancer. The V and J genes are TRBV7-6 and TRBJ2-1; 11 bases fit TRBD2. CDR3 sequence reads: CASSLARGLAGGSYNEQFF. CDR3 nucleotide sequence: TGTGCCAGCAGCTTAGCGCGTGGTCTAGCGGGAGGTTCCTACAATGAGCAGTTCTTC.